One T cell receptor beta chain is described in this entry. This entry comes from a study of blood T cell repertoires in COVID-19. Across the whole study: The United States, Italy and Spain provided the acute and convalescent COVID-19 samples.

Unmatched junction bases numbered 9, after V lost 1 base and J lost 0 bases. This CDR3 contains 18 residues. CDR1 is SGHDT and CDR2 is YYEEEE in the germline V gene. Profiled with immunoSEQ multiplex PCR; TCRdb holds only in-frame clones, not every one. Altogether roughly 120,000 clones are present, roughly nine tenths being singletons, with the ten largest covering around 3.6%. V is TRBV5-6 and J is TRBJ2-2; 7 bases agree with TRBD1. The sequencing sample was made of peripheral blood. The clonotype comes from a man in his fifties or sixties with active COVID-19. The CDR3, as DNA: TGTGCCAGCAGCTTGTTGGGGACCGGACAGGCGAACACCGGGGAGCTGTTTTTT. Its protein is CASSLLGTGQANTGELFF.